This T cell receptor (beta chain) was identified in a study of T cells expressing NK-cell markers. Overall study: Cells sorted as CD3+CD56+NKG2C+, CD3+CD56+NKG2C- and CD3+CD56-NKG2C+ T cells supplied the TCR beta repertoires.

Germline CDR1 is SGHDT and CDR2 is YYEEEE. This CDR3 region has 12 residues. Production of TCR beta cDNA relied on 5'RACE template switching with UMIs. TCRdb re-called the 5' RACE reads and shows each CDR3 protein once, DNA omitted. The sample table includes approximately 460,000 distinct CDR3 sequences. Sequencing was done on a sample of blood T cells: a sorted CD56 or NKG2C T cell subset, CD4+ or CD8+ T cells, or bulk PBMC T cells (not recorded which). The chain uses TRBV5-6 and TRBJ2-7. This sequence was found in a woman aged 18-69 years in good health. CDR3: CASSFTPYEQYF.